The 30 T cell receptor beta chains given below trace back to one sample, sequenced in a study of blood T cell repertoires in COVID-19. TCRdb's copy holds only in-frame clones and misses some; the assay was immunoSEQ multiplex PCR. The data hold 130,000 to 150,000 clones, with roughly 85% observed a single time. The specimen was peripheral blood. These receptors were taken from a human donor with acute or convalescent COVID-19. The donor label of this sample is uncertain.

The chain recombines TRBV5-5 with TRBJ1-2; 8 bases are shared with TRBD1. Per the germline V gene, CDR1 is SGHKS and CDR2 is YYEKEE (reference sequence). The CDR3 loop spans 14 amino acids. Germline trimming cut 6 bases from V and 5 bases from J; bases unmatched to any gene: 9. CDR3 DNA sequence: TGTGCCAGCAACCCGGACAGGGAATGGTATGGCTACACCTTC. It codes for CASNPDREWYGYTF.

The chain links TRBV7-6 to TRBJ1-3; D not certain. Per germline, CDR1 SGHVS and CDR2 FNYEAQ. This CDR3 is 15 amino acids long. V was pared by 1 base and J by 2 bases, with 9 bases between. The CDR3 spells CASSLGVVAGNTIYF. CDR3 DNA: TGTGCCAGCAGCTTAGGAGTTGTCGCTGGAAACACCATATATTTT.

This chain joins TRBV7-3 and TRBJ2-2, with 10 bases aligning to TRBD2. The CDR3 has 19 amino acids. The junction had 11 bases not matched to a gene; V was cut back by 4 bases and J by 0 bases. Germline assignment: CDR1 SGHTA and CDR2 FQGTGA. The CDR3 nucleotides read TGTGCCAGCAGCTACTCATCTCGGACTAGCGGTTCGAACACCGGGGAGCTGTTTTTT. Its translation: CASSYSSRTSGSNTGELFF.

The J gene is TRBJ1-3, the V gene TRBV30; maybe TRBD1 (5 bases). This CDR3 contains 13 residues. Germline CDR1 reads GTSNPN; CDR2 reads SVGIG (reference sequence). V was cut by 3 bases and J by 0 bases, with 6 bases left in between. CDR3 loop: CAWRRGSGNTIYF. The CDR3 nucleotides read TGTGCCTGGAGAAGGGGCTCTGGAAACACCATATATTTT.

The chain recombines TRBV3-1 (or the pseudogene TRBV3-2) with TRBJ2-7; 8 bases fit TRBD2. The germline V gene encodes CDR1 LGHDT and CDR2 YNNKEL (reference sequence). CDR3 length: 13 residues. The V and J ends lost 4 bases and 5 bases, in that order; junction bases with no gene match: 4. The CDR3 reads CASSRSGGNEQYF. CDR3 nucleotide sequence: TGTGCCAGCAGCCGAAGCGGGGGTAACGAGCAGTACTTC.

The chain employs TRBV18 and TRBJ2-2; a possible D gene is TRBD2 (5 bases). Trimming pared 4 bases from V and 6 bases from J, leaving 15 bases between. This CDR3 has 15 residues. Germline V gene sequence: CDR1 KGHSH, CDR2 LQKENI. CDR3 DNA: TGTGCCAGCTCACAGGGAACTAGTCGGTCCGGGGAGCTGTTTTTT. Its translation: CASSQGTSRSGELFF.

The gene calls are TRBV5-1 and TRBJ1-5, with 7 bases identical to TRBD1. From germline, CDR1 is SGHRS and CDR2 YFSETQ. This CDR3 contains 15 residues. V was clipped by 0 bases and J by 7 bases; unmatched bases: 7. In DNA form, the CDR3 reads TGCGCCAGCAGCTTGGAGACAGGGTCAGGGCAGCCCCAGCATTTT. It translates to CASSLETGSGQPQHF.

V is TRBV10-1 and J is TRBJ1-5; TRBD1 aligns across 12 bases. This CDR3 comprises 19 residues. Trimming cost V 8 bases and J 0 bases; bases outside gene matches: 14. Germline-derived CDR1 and CDR2 are WNHNN and SYGVQD (reference sequence). The DNA of the CDR3 is TGCGCCAGCGGCCTTGGGACAGGGGGCGCTTCGGCTAGCAATCAGCCCCAGCATTTT. Protein: CASGLGTGGASASNQPQHF.

This chain connects TRBV5-6 to TRBJ2-7; TRBD1 matches 10 bases. CDR1 is SGHDT and CDR2 is YYEEEE in the germline V gene. The CDR3 covers 16 residues. V lost 4 bases, J lost 2 bases, and 9 bases stayed unmatched. Written as DNA, the CDR3 is TGTGCCAGCAGCCTCTACGGGACAGGGGTTACCTACGAGCAGTACTTC. As protein: CASSLYGTGVTYEQYF.

The J gene is TRBJ1-6, the V gene TRBV4-3, with no clear D. This CDR3 has 13 residues. V was clipped by 0 bases and J by 11 bases, with 8 bases between them. Germline loops: CDR1 LGHNA, CDR2 YSLEER. CDR3 nucleotide sequence: TGCGCCAGCAGCCAAGACAGGCTCACACCCCTCCACTTT. As protein: CASSQDRLTPLHF.

This chain links TRBV7-2 with TRBJ2-2; D might be TRBD2 (5 bases). CDR1 and CDR2 from the germline V gene are SGHTA and FQGNSA. This CDR3 spans 16 amino acids. V lost 3 bases and J 0 bases, leaving 11 bases between the germline ends. The CDR3 here is CASSFFGSANTGELFF. The CDR3, as DNA: TGTGCCAGCAGCTTCTTTGGGAGCGCGAACACCGGGGAGCTGTTTTTT.

This sequence joins TRBV5-1 and TRBJ2-1, with D possibly being TRBD2 (5 bases). Germline-derived CDR1 and CDR2 are SGHRS and YFSETQ. Trimming removed 0 bases at V and 2 bases at J, with 12 bases between. CDR3 length: 16 amino acids. CDR3 nucleotide sequence: TGCGCCAGCAGCTTGGTCGAGGGCGGAACCTACAATGAGCAGTTCTTC. It translates to CASSLVEGGTYNEQFF.

The chain combines TRBV7-2 with TRBJ1-5; tentatively, D is TRBD1 (5 bases). Trimming took off 5 bases at V and 6 bases at J, with 8 bases between the two ends. This CDR3 comprises 12 residues. Germline CDR1 and CDR2: SGHTA and FQGNSA. As DNA, the CDR3 is TGTGCCAGCAGCCCCCAGGGTCAGCCCCAGCATTTT. This translates into CASSPQGQPQHF.

The V gene is TRBV10-3, the J gene TRBJ2-1; D remains unclear. There are 13 residues in the CDR3. Germline loops: CDR1 ENHRY, CDR2 SYGVKD. Deletions cut 4 bases from V and 6 bases from J, with 10 bases between. CDR3 sequence: CAISGRATNEQFF. The CDR3 region has the DNA TGTGCCATCAGTGGTAGAGCGACCAATGAGCAGTTCTTC.

This clone appeared once. The V and J genes are TRBV4-1 and TRBJ1-6; 9 positions match TRBD1. Germline assignment: CDR1 MGHRA and CDR2 YSYEKL. Losses at the gene ends were 3 bases for V and 7 bases for J; bases not matched to a gene: 4. The CDR3 sequence is 15 residues long. CDR3 DNA: TGCGCCAGCAGCCAGACCGGGACAGGGAATTCACCCCTCCACTTT. It specifies CASSQTGTGNSPLHF.

The rearrangement joins TRBV6-5 to TRBJ2-3; tentatively, D is TRBD1 (6 bases). The CDR3 is 14 amino acids. V was clipped by 10 bases and J by 1 base, with 15 bases between them. Germline CDR1 is MNHEY and CDR2 is SVGAGI. CDR3 DNA sequence: TGTGCCACCCAAAACAGGGTCGGCACAGATACGCAGTATTTT. This encodes CATQNRVGTDTQYF.

This clone was counted only a few times. Other nucleotide sequences from this sample produce the same CDR3. The chain uses TRBV28 and TRBJ1-6; D is uncertain. In germline, CDR1 is MDHEN, CDR2 SYDVKM. Trimming removed 4 bases at V and 1 base at J, with 5 bases between. This CDR3 has 14 residues. The CDR3 DNA is TGTGCCAGCAGTTCCTTGTCCTATAATTCACCCCTCCACTTT. Amino acid sequence: CASSSLSYNSPLHF.

The rearrangement uses TRBV9 and TRBJ1-2; D gene uncertain. There are 15 residues in the CDR3. CDR1 is SGDLS and CDR2 is YYNGEE in the germline V gene. V lost 0 bases and J 0 bases, leaving 9 bases between the germline ends. The CDR3 reads CASSVAHNPNYGYTF. The CDR3, as DNA: TGTGCCAGCAGCGTAGCGCACAATCCTAACTATGGCTACACCTTC.

This clone has just one count. V is TRBV28 and J is TRBJ1-5; 7 bases line up with TRBD1. The CDR3 has 15 amino acids. V shed 10 bases and J 3 bases; nucleotides not matched to a gene: 12. CDR1 and CDR2 from the germline V gene are MDHEN and SYDVKM. This chain's CDR3 is CATRSTGLLNQPQHF. In DNA form, the CDR3 reads TGTGCCACCCGGTCGACAGGGCTCCTCAATCAGCCCCAGCATTTT.

The CDR3 DNA reads TGTGCCAGCGCGTCAATAGGAGGTGAAGCTTTCTTT. Translating gives CASASIGGEAFF. This chain connects TRBV6-5 to TRBJ1-1; D is undetermined. Looked up from germline, CDR1 is MNHEY and CDR2 is SVGAGI. The CDR3 has 12 residues. V was pared by 8 bases and J by 7 bases, with 14 bases between.

The chain links TRBV3-1 (or the pseudogene TRBV3-2) to TRBJ1-2; TRBD1 matches 7 bases. CDR3 length: 16 residues. Germline CDR1 LGHDT, CDR2 YNNKEL (reference sequence). The J segment lost 8 bases and the V segment lost 4 bases, leaving 16 bases of the junction unmatched. The CDR3 reads CASSRTHRDRAGGYTF. CDR3 nucleotide sequence: TGTGCCAGCAGCCGAACCCACCGCGACAGGGCTGGGGGCTACACCTTC.

Comments on this clone: A read error may account for a junction end that differs from germline. The chain combines TRBV7-7 with TRBJ1-1; possibly TRBD1 for D (5 bases). This CDR3 has 13 amino acids. CDR1 is SSHAT and CDR2 is FNYEAQ in the germline V gene (reference sequence). The CDR3 region has the DNA TGTGCTAGCAGCTTAGGAACAGGCAGTGAAGCTTTCTTT. Translating it yields CASSLGTGSEAFF.

This rearrangement joins TRBV24-1 to TRBJ1-2; 9 bases match TRBD1. CDR1 KGHDR and CDR2 SFDVKD come from the germline V gene. With V trimmed by 1 base and J by 6 bases, 2 bases remained unmatched. The CDR3 length is 14 residues. For the CDR3, the DNA is TGTGCCACCAGTGATTTTACAGGGGGCAATGGCTACACCTTC. It yields the protein CATSDFTGGNGYTF.

This chain links TRBV11-3 with TRBJ2-2; 9 bases are shared with TRBD2. V lost 5 bases, J lost 0 bases, and 13 bases stayed unmatched. This CDR3 has 19 residues. Per germline, CDR1 SGHNT and CDR2 YENEEA. DNA for the CDR3: TGTGCCAGCAGCCCCCGTCTGGCTAGCGGGAAGGCGAACACCGGGGAGCTGTTTTTT. Its protein product is CASSPRLASGKANTGELFF.

The chain carries TRBV5-4 and TRBJ1-1; 7 positions agree with TRBD1. CDR1 SGHNT and CDR2 YYREEE come from the germline V gene (reference sequence). The junction had 2 bases not matched to a gene; V was cut back by 0 bases and J by 3 bases. CDR3 length: 14 amino acids. This CDR3 is CASSLGTGDTEAFF. CDR3 coding DNA: TGTGCCAGCAGCTTGGGAACAGGGGACACTGAAGCTTTCTTT.

The chain uses TRBV11-3 and TRBJ2-2; 7 nucleotides line up with TRBD1. The length of the CDR3 is 18 residues. Unmatched junction bases numbered 13, after V lost 5 bases and J lost 1 base. In germline, CDR1 is SGHNT, CDR2 YENEEA. Here the CDR3 DNA reads TGTGCCAGCAGCACCTCCCGGACAGGCCGAAGGAACACCGGGGAGCTGTTTTTT. Amino acid sequence: CASSTSRTGRRNTGELFF.

This chain links TRBV5-4 with TRBJ2-7; TRBD1 aligns across 7 bases. Per germline, CDR1 SGHNT and CDR2 YYREEE (reference sequence). The V segment lost 4 bases and the J segment 5 bases; nucleotides outside the gene matches: 6. This CDR3 comprises 13 residues. As DNA, the CDR3 is TGTGCCAGCAGCCGACAGGGCGGCCACGAGCAGTACTTC. This gives the protein CASSRQGGHEQYF. Full variable domain (rest looked up from reference TRBV5-4 and TRBJ2-7): ETGVTQSPTHLIKTRGQQVTLRCSSQSGHNTVSWYQQALGQGPQFIFQYYREEENGRGNFPPRFSGLQFPNYSSELNVNALELDDSALYLCASSRQGGHEQYFGPGTRLTVT.

This sequence joins TRBV2 and TRBJ1-6; D unresolved. Trimming stripped 6 bases from V and 1 base from J, with 10 bases between. The CDR3 has 15 residues. Germline loops: CDR1 SNHLY, CDR2 FYNNEI. The CDR3 sequence: CASRGELSYNSPLHF. CDR3 DNA: TGTGCCAGCAGGGGAGAGTTATCCTATAATTCACCCCTCCACTTT.

This clone has only one observation. V is TRBV4-2 and J is TRBJ2-1, with 10 positions matching TRBD2. Germline V lookup: CDR1 LGHNA, CDR2 YNFKEQ. The junction had 10 bases not matched to a gene; V was cut back by 0 bases and J by 5 bases. The CDR3 covers 18 residues. The CDR3 region is CASSQDLGLAGGDNEQFF. The CDR3 DNA follows: TGTGCCAGCAGCCAAGATCTCGGCTTAGCGGGAGGAGACAATGAGCAGTTCTTC.

This clone showed up just a few times. The chain carries TRBV3-1 (or the pseudogene TRBV3-2) and TRBJ1-2; 8 nucleotides match TRBD1. V shed 5 bases, J shed 8 bases, and the junction held 13 bases outside the gene matches. Germline V gene lookup returns CDR1 LGHDT and CDR2 YNNKEL (reference sequence). This CDR3 is 15 amino acids long. Written as DNA, the CDR3 is TGTGCCAGCAGCACCCGACAGGGGAAGGAAGAAGGCTACACCTTC. This codes for CASSTRQGKEEGYTF.